This T cell receptor beta chain stems from a study of beta chain features in type 1 diabetes. Study information: The patients were much like the healthy donors in age, gender and cell yields.

The length of the CDR3 is 13 residues. All of the isolated RNA was reverse transcribed, so expressed TCRB transcripts were sequenced. The repertoire was sequenced with immunoSEQ multiplex PCR; TCRdb's copy has only in-frame clones and lacks some. The sample holds under 350,000 clones, 8% seen once. Around 0.12 L of blood, on average, came from one heparinised draw per donor. This clone showed up many times. The sequenced sample was central memory CD4+ T cells from blood. The source of this sequence is a young woman in good health. The chain employs TRBV21-1 and TRBJ1-1; the DNA was not used to check the table's D call, TRBD1. TRBV21-1 is a documented pseudogene. The CDR3 loop is CASSPVTARKAFF. Here the CDR3 DNA reads TGTGCCAGCTCCCCTGTGACAGCGCGAAAAGCTTTCTTT.